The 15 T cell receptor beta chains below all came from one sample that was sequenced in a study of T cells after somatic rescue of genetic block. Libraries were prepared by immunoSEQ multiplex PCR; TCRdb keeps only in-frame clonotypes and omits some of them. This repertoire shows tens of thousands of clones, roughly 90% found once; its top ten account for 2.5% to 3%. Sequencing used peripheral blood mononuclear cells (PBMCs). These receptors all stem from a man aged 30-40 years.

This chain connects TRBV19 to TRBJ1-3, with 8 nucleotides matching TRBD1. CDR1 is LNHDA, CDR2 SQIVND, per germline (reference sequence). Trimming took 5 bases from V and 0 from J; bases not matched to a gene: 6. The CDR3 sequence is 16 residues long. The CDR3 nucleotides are TGTGCCAGTAGTCTCAGGGGGCCCTACTCTGGAAACACCATATATTTT. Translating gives CASSLRGPYSGNTIYF.

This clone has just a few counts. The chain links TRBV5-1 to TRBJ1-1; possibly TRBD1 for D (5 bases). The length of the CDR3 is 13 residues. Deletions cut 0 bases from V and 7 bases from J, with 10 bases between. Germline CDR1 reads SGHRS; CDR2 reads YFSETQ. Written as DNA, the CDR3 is TGCGCCAGCAGCTTGGATTTGGGACGTGAAGCTTTCTTT. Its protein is CASSLDLGREAFF.

CDR3 nucleotide sequence: TGTGCCAGCAGCTTTGGTCTAGCGGGAGGGCAGTACGAGCAGTACTTC. Residues: CASSFGLAGGQYEQYF. This rearrangement joins TRBV5-4 to TRBJ2-7; 12 bases align to TRBD2. This CDR3 contains 16 residues. Germline loops: CDR1 SGHNT, CDR2 YYREEE (reference sequence). Unmatched junction bases numbered 7, after V lost 2 bases and J lost 4 bases.

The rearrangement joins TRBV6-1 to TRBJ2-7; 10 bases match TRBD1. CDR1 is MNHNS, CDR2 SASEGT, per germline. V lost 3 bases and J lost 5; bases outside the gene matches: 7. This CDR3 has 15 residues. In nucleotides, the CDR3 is TGTGCCAGCAGTGAGGTGGGACAGGGGTTCGACGAGCAGTACTTC. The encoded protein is CASSEVGQGFDEQYF.

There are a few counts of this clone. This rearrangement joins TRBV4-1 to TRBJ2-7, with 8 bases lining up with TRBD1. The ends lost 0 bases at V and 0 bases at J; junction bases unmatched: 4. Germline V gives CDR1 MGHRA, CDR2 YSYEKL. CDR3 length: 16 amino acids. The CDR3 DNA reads TGCGCCAGCAGCCAAGAGGCAGGGGGCTCCTCCTACGAGCAGTACTTC. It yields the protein CASSQEAGGSSYEQYF.

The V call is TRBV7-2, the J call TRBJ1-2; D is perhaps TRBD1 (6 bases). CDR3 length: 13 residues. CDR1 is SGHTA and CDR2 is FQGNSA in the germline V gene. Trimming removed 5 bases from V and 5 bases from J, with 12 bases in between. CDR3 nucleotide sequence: TGTGCCAGCAGCCCGACAGGAGATTATGGCTACACCTTC. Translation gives CASSPTGDYGYTF.

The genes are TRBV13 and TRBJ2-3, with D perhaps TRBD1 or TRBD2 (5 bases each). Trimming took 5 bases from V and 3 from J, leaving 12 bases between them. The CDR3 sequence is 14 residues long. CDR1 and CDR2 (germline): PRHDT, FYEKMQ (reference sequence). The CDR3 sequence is CASSRGESTDTQYF. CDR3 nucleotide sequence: TGTGCCAGCAGCAGGGGAGAAAGTACAGATACGCAGTATTTT. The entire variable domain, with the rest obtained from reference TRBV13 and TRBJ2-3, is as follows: AAGVIQSPRHLIKEKRETATLKCYPIPRHDTVYWYQQGPGQDPQFLISFYEKMQSDKGSIPDRFSAQQFSDYHSELNMSSLELGDSALYFCASSRGESTDTQYFGPGTRLTVL.

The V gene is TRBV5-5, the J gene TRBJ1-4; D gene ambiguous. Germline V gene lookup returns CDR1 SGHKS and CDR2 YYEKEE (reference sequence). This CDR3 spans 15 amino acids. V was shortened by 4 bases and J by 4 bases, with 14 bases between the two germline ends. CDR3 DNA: TGTGCCAGCAGCACCTGGACGGAACTTAATGAAAAACTGTTTTTT. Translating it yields CASSTWTELNEKLFF.

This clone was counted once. CDR3 nucleotides: TGCGCCAGCAGCTTGAATGACTATGGCTACACCTTC. It translates to CASSLNDYGYTF. This chain joins TRBV5-1 and TRBJ1-2; D ambiguous. CDR1 and CDR2 from the germline V gene are SGHRS and YFSETQ. The CDR3 sequence is 12 residues long. V shed 1 base and J shed 3 bases, with 4 bases lying between them.

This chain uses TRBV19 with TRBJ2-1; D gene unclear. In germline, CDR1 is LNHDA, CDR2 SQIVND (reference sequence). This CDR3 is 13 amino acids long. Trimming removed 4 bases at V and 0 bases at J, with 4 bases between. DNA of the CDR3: TGTGCCAGTAGTACAAACTCCTACAATGAGCAGTTCTTC. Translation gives CASSTNSYNEQFF. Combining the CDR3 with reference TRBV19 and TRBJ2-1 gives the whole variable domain DGGITQSPKYLFRKEGQNVTLSCEQNLNHDAMYWYRQDPGQGLRLIYYSQIVNDFQKGDIAEGYSVSREKKESFPLTVTSAQKNPTAFYLCASSTNSYNEQFFGPGTRLTVL.

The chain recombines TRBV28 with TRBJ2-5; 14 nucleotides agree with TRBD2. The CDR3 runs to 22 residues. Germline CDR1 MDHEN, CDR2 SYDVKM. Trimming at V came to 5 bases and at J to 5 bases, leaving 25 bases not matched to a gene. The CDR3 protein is CASSLIFTLGTSGGNPRETQYF. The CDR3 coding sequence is TGTGCCAGCAGTCTAATCTTCACCCTTGGGACTAGCGGGGGCAACCCAAGGGAGACCCAGTACTTC.

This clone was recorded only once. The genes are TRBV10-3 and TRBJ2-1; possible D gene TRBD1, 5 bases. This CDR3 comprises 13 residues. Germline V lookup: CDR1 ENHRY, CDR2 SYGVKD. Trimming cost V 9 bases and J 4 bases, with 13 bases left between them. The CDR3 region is CAIRTSGYNEQFF. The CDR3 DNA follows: TGTGCCATTAGGACATCCGGATACAATGAGCAGTTCTTC.

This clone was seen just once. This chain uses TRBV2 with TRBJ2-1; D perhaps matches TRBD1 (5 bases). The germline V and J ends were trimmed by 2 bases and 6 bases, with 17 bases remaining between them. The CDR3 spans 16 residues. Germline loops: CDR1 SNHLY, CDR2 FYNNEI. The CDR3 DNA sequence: TGTGCCAGCAGTGAATTACAGGTGGGCAGCTTCAATGAGCAGTTCTTC. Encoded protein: CASSELQVGSFNEQFF.

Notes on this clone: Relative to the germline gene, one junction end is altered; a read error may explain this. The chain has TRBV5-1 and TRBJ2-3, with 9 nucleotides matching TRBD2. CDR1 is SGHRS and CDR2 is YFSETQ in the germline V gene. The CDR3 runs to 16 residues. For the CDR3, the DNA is TGCGCCAGCAGCCACGACGAGCGGGGGGTAACAGGTACGCAGTATTTT. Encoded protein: CASSHDERGVTGTQYF.

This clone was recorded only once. CDR3 loop: CASSRDRGPSYNSPLHF. The CDR3 bases are TGTGCCAGCAGCCGGGACAGGGGTCCCTCCTATAATTCACCCCTCCACTTT. The rearrangement uses TRBV7-9 and TRBJ1-6, with 10 bases matching TRBD1. The CDR3 is 17 amino acids. CDR1 and CDR2 (germline): SEHNR, FQNEAQ (reference sequence). V shed 5 bases and J 0 bases; nucleotides not matched to a gene: 4.